This T cell receptor beta chain is from a study of CD8 T cells in Susac syndrome. This CDR3 has 14 amino acids. V was clipped by 3 bases and J by 3 bases; unmatched bases: 4. In germline, CDR1 is DFQATT, CDR2 SNEGSKA (reference sequence). Findings of the study overall: Clonal expansion did not appear in Susac syndrome CD4+ T cell repertoires.

As to this clonotype: Its target is not known.

The RNA, about 0.5 to 1 ug, was put through reverse transcription using random hexamers. TCRdb passed the immunoSEQ multiplex PCR reads through MiXCR, listing each CDR3 protein once. The data show around 170,000 distinct CDR3 sequences, with roughly 95% seen just once and roughly 0.12% held by the top ten. The chain joins TRBV20-1 to TRBJ2-1; 8 nucleotides align to TRBD2. The origin of this receptor is a human donor with Susac syndrome. The sample taken for sequencing was CD4+ T cells from PBMCs. The CDR3 region is CSASSGSHYNEQFF. In nucleotides, the CDR3 is TGCAGTGCTAGCAGCGGGAGTCACTACAATGAGCAGTTCTTC.